One T cell receptor beta chain is described in this entry. The antigen is not known. The naive CD8 fraction comprised CD45RO-negative cells positively selected for CCR7 and excluded terminally differentiated effector memory CD45RA+ cells. All donors were healthy HIV-negative adults lacking recent acute infections or vaccinations. TCRdb keeps only in-frame clones here, not all; method: immunoSEQ multiplex PCR. The sample consists of hundreds of thousands of clones, about 98% of them appearing once. The CDR3 extends over 13 amino acids. Germline values: CDR1 PRHDT, CDR2 FYEKMQ (reference sequence). Trimming removed 4 bases from V and 3 bases from J, with 10 bases in between. This sample is part of a study of shared clonotypes between healthy human individuals. Overall study: Three plates were used per donor for CD4 naive, three for CD4 memory, two for CD8 naive and one for CD8 memory.

Whole-study results and caveats: Tissues were not sampled, only blood, and their repertoires likely differ. Sharing across four donors was seen in 5% to 5.5% of naive CD4 clonotypes.

The chain is built from TRBV13 and TRBJ2-7; D not certain. The sample consisted of naive CD8+ T cells sorted from blood. This clonotype originated in a man aged 30 to 39 in good health. CDR3 in DNA: TGTGCCAGCAGCTACGACGGTGACTACGAGCAGTACTTC. This sequence encodes CASSYDGDYEQYF. Full variable domain (outside the CDR3, taken from reference TRBV13 and TRBJ2-7): AAGVIQSPRHLIKEKRETATLKCYPIPRHDTVYWYQQGPGQDPQFLISFYEKMQSDKGSIPDRFSAQQFSDYHSELNMSSLELGDSALYFCASSYDGDYEQYFGPGTRLTVT.